This T cell receptor beta chain comes out of a study of cytomegalovirus exposure and HLA in healthy donors. Study overall: Early on, a data release was issued that held 80 million or so unique TCRs from HLA-typed donors.

The study ran its PCR with 60 Vbeta and 13 Jbeta primers. The protocol was immunoSEQ multiplex PCR, while the TCRdb copy is restricted to in-frame clones and leaves out a portion. Among approximately 190,000 clones listed, roughly 80% were seen once. The clonotype was recovered from a man aged 45 to 65 in good health and CMV-seronegative. Sequencing was performed on PBMCs.

The CDR3 coding sequence is TGTGCCAGCAGCGACTCGACGGACTATAATTCACCCCTCCACTTT. It yields the protein CASSDSTDYNSPLHF. The chain has TRBV14 and TRBJ1-6, with no clear D. Deletions cut 5 bases from V and 3 bases from J, with 11 bases between. Germline V gene lookup returns CDR1 SGHDN and CDR2 FVKESK. The CDR3 loop spans 15 amino acids.